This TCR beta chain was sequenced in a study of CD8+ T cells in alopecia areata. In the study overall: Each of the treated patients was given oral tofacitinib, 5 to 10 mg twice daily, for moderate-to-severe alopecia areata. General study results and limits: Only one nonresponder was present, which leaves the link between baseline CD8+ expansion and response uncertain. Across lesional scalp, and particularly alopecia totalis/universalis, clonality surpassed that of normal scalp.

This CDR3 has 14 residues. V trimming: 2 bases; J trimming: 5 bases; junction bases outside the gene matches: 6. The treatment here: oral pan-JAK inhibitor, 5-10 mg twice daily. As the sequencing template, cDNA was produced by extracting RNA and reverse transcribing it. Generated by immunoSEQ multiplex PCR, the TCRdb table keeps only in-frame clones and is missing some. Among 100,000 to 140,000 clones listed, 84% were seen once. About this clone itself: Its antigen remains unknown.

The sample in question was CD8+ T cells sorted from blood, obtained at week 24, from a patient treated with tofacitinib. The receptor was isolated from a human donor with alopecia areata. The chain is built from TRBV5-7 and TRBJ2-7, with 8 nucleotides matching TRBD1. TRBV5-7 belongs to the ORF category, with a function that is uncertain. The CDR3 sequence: CASSFGTGLNEQYF. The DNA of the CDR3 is TGTGCCAGCAGCTTCGGGACAGGTCTTAACGAGCAGTACTTC.